One and the same sample provided the 20 T cell receptor beta chains below, sequenced in a study of CD8 T cells in ankylosing spondylitis. Study-wide points: Ankylosing spondylitis blood appeared to be characterized by a TCR beta motif of eight highly homologous variants.

These TCRs are of unknown antigen specificity. Each CDR3 protein is one row after TCRdb ran MiXCR on the 5' RACE reads. The repertoire includes around 220,000 distinct CDR3 sequences, around 16% of them detected once, and roughly 43% sits in the top ten. The sequenced sample consisted of blood, either unsorted or a sorted T cell fraction (not recorded which). The receptors here all came from a male donor with ankylosing spondylitis.

This clonotype was counted only a few times. The chain employs TRBV2 and TRBJ1-4; weak D call: TRBD1 (6 bases). Germline V gives CDR1 SNHLY, CDR2 FYNNEI. Trimming pared 4 bases from V and 8 bases from J, leaving 20 bases between. The CDR3 spans 16 residues. The CDR3 sequence: CASSAPGAGAGEKLFF. The CDR3 DNA reads TGTGCCAGCAGTGCTCCGGGGGCAGGGGCAGGCGAAAAACTGTTTTTT.

This clonotype has a handful of counts. V usage is TRBV7-2 and J usage is TRBJ1-1; the match to TRBD1 covers 11 bases. CDR1 SGHTA and CDR2 FQGNSA come from the germline V gene. V shed 5 bases, J shed 5 bases, and the junction held 4 bases outside the gene matches. This CDR3 is 14 amino acids long. The CDR3 region has the DNA TGTGCCAGCAGCACCGGACAGGGGGCGACTGAAGCTTTCTTT. Amino acids: CASSTGQGATEAFF.

A few counts support this clonotype. V usage is TRBV7-6 and J usage is TRBJ1-5; 8 nucleotides line up with TRBD1. Germline V gene lookup returns CDR1 SGHVS and CDR2 FNYEAQ. Trimming took 5 bases from V and 6 from J; bases not matched to a gene: 9. CDR3 length: 15 amino acids. Here the CDR3 reads CASSASTGVGQPQHF. In DNA, the CDR3 is TGTGCCAGCAGCGCCTCGACAGGGGTGGGTCAGCCCCAGCATTTT. The full variable domain, completed using reference TRBV7-6 and TRBJ1-5, is GAGVSQSPRYKVTKRGQDVALRCDPISGHVSLYWYRQALGQGPEFLTYFNYEAQQDKSGLPNDRFSAERPEGSISTLTIQRTEQRDSAMYRCASSASTGVGQPQHFGDGTRLSIL.

V gene TRBV9 combines with J gene TRBJ2-1, with D maybe TRBD1 (6 bases). CDR3 length: 16 residues. The V end was cut by 3 bases, the J end by 2 bases, with 15 bases between. Germline CDR1 reads SGDLS; CDR2 reads YYNGEE. The CDR3 coding sequence is TGTGCCAGCAGCGGGGATCCAGGGGAACCCTACAATGAGCAGTTCTTC. It codes for CASSGDPGEPYNEQFF.

This clonotype has at least ten counts. The V gene is TRBV4-1, the J gene TRBJ2-7; possible D gene TRBD2, 5 bases. V was cut by 7 bases and J by 2 bases, with 18 bases left in between. CDR1 and CDR2 (germline): MGHRA, YSYEKL. The CDR3 runs to 15 residues. In DNA, the CDR3 is TGCGCCAGCACCCCCACCAGGACTCAGACCTACGAGCAGTACTTC. Translated: CASTPTRTQTYEQYF.

The chain links TRBV29-1 to TRBJ2-7; 7 nucleotides line up with TRBD1. This CDR3 spans 15 amino acids. Germline values: CDR1 SQVTM, CDR2 ANQGSEA. J gave up 0 bases and V 1 base, and 6 bases lay outside the gene matches. The CDR3 is CSVEGAGQDSYEQYF. The CDR3 nucleotides read TGCAGCGTTGAAGGGGCAGGACAGGACTCCTACGAGCAGTACTTC.

This clonotype appeared a few times. V is TRBV27 and J is TRBJ2-4, with D unresolved. V was shortened by 8 bases and J by 6 bases, with 14 bases between the two germline ends. CDR1 and CDR2 (germline): MNHEY, SMNVEV (reference sequence). This CDR3 has 13 residues. For the CDR3, the DNA is TGTGCCAGCTTGGGTTATCCCGCAAACATTCAGTACTTC. Its protein product is CASLGYPANIQYF.

This clonotype was seen a handful of times. The chain recombines TRBV27 with TRBJ2-2; TRBD1 might be the D (6 bases). Trimming took off 5 bases at V and 8 bases at J, with 18 bases between the two ends. The CDR3 is 15 residues long. CDR1 and CDR2 (germline): MNHEY, SMNVEV (reference sequence). The CDR3 protein is CASSDYRAVGGELFF. The CDR3 bases are TGTGCCAGCAGTGACTACAGGGCGGTTGGGGGGGAGCTGTTTTTT.

This clonotype was counted between two and nine times. The rearrangement joins TRBV24-1 to TRBJ2-2; D gene uncertain. Germline V gene lookup returns CDR1 KGHDR and CDR2 SFDVKD. CDR3 length: 13 residues. V lost 4 bases and J 7 bases, leaving 9 bases between the germline ends. CDR3 in amino acids: CATSDLTHGELFF. The DNA of the CDR3 is TGTGCCACCAGTGACCTCACCCACGGGGAGCTGTTTTTT.

Only a few counts were recorded for this clonotype. This chain uses TRBV10-1 with TRBJ2-2, with D possibly being TRBD1 (6 bases). The CDR3 spans 13 residues. Deletions cut 8 bases from V and 0 bases from J, with 7 bases between. Germline CDR1 is WNHNN and CDR2 is SYGVQD (reference sequence). CDR3 region: CASAGANTGELFF. Written as DNA, the CDR3 is TGCGCCAGCGCAGGGGCGAACACCGGGGAGCTGTTTTTT.

This clonotype was picked up a small number of times. V and J are TRBV28 and TRBJ2-5; D is undetermined. The V end lost 3 bases, the J end lost 0 bases, and 8 bases lay between the germline ends. Germline loops: CDR1 MDHEN, CDR2 SYDVKM. This CDR3 spans 14 amino acids. In nucleotides, the CDR3 is TGTGCCAGCAGTTTCTTGTCGGACCAAGAGACCCAGTACTTC. This codes for CASSFLSDQETQYF.

In its sample, this clonotype was seen many times. The J gene is TRBJ2-2, the V gene TRBV4-1; D ambiguous. The ends were cut back, 5 bases at V and 6 bases at J, with 13 bases in the middle. The germline V gene has CDR1 MGHRA and CDR2 YSYEKL. CDR3 length: 14 residues. The CDR3 nucleotides read TGCGCCAGCAGCTCAGATCTCGACCCCGGGGAGCTGTTTTTT. It yields the protein CASSSDLDPGELFF.

The rearrangement joins TRBV5-4 to TRBJ1-6; 9 bases line up with TRBD1. V shed 3 bases, J shed 5 bases, and the junction held 15 bases outside the gene matches. Germline CDR1 reads SGHNT; CDR2 reads YYREEE (reference sequence). CDR3 length equals 19 residues. The CDR3 protein is CASSSDGTGTNTNNSPLHF. In DNA form, the CDR3 reads TGTGCCAGCAGCTCCGATGGGACAGGGACCAATACCAATAATTCACCCCTCCACTTT.

This clonotype has just a few counts. The rearrangement uses TRBV7-9 and TRBJ2-3; D is possibly TRBD2 (5 bases). Germline CDR1 reads SEHNR; CDR2 reads FQNEAQ (reference sequence). Deletions cut 5 bases from V and 8 bases from J, with 17 bases between. There are 14 residues in the CDR3. CDR3: CASSRPEVGGTQYF. The DNA for the CDR3 is TGTGCCAGCAGCCGCCCGGAGGTTGGAGGTACGCAGTATTTT.

This chain uses TRBV2 with TRBJ2-1; 8 nucleotides line up with TRBD2. The CDR3 consists of 18 residues. Looked up from germline, CDR1 is SNHLY and CDR2 is FYNNEI. Unmatched junction bases numbered 7, after V lost 0 bases and J lost 0 bases. CDR3 residues: CASSEALSGGPSYNEQFF. The CDR3 region has the DNA TGTGCCAGCAGTGAAGCACTGAGCGGGGGACCCTCCTACAATGAGCAGTTCTTC.

This rearrangement joins TRBV5-6 to TRBJ2-4; D possibly matches TRBD1 or TRBD2 (5 bases each). V lost 4 bases and J 8 bases, leaving 10 bases between the germline ends. The CDR3 is made up of 12 amino acids. Germline CDR1 is SGHDT and CDR2 is YYEEEE. The CDR3 is CASSNQGDIQYF. For the CDR3, the DNA is TGTGCCAGCAGCAATCAGGGAGACATTCAGTACTTC.

V gene TRBV12-3 or TRBV12-4 combines with J gene TRBJ2-6, with 7 positions matching TRBD1. CDR3 length equals 17 residues. V shed 7 bases, J shed 0 bases, and the junction held 9 bases outside the gene matches. The CDR3 reads CASNFGTVFSGANVLTF. DNA of the CDR3: TGTGCCAGCAACTTTGGGACAGTCTTCTCTGGGGCCAACGTCCTGACTTTC.

The V and J genes are TRBV6-5 and TRBJ1-5; 8 bases align to TRBD1. Germline CDR1 and CDR2: MNHEY and SVGAGI. V trimming: 4 bases; J trimming: 3 bases; junction bases outside the gene matches: 5. The CDR3 runs to 15 residues. The CDR3 DNA follows: TGTGCCAGCAGTTCCCAGACAGGGGCCAATCAGCCCCAGCATTTT. It yields the protein CASSSQTGANQPQHF.

The table lists this clonotype with a few counts. The chain is built from TRBV29-1 and TRBJ1-1, with TRBD1 matching 8 bases. The CDR3 has 14 residues. Germline lookup yields CDR1 SQVTM and CDR2 ANQGSEA. The J segment lost 1 base and the V segment lost 3 bases, leaving 4 bases of the junction unmatched. CDR3 DNA: TGCAGCGTTGACGCGGGGACAGGGAACACTGAAGCTTTCTTT. Its protein is CSVDAGTGNTEAFF.

This clonotype was observed at least ten times. The J gene is TRBJ1-1, the V gene TRBV12-3 or TRBV12-4; D gene ambiguous. The CDR3 totals 14 residues. Trimming removed 3 bases at V and 0 bases at J, with 8 bases between. Written as DNA, the CDR3 is TGTGCCAGCAGTTTGACTACTTTGAACACTGAAGCTTTCTTT. This translates into CASSLTTLNTEAFF.